The clone carrying this T cell receptor (beta chain) was recorded many times. V was clipped by 1 base and J by 4 bases; unmatched bases: 5. The CDR3 length is 16 residues. The germline V gene encodes CDR1 SGHTA and CDR2 FQGNSA. TCRdb re-derived calls from the RT-PCR reads in MiXCR, one entry per CDR3 protein. The sample consists of fewer than 400,000 distinct CDR3 sequences, 20% to 25% of them appearing once. The data are from a study of response to subunit inactivated influenza vaccine. The sequencing used PBMCs from blood, collected 21 months after vaccination. J is TRBJ1-3 and V is TRBV7-2; 9 nucleotides align to TRBD1. This receptor was taken from a man between 50 and 70 years old who received an inactivated influenza vaccine. This CDR3 is CASSLVHRGLGNTIYF. The CDR3 region has the DNA TGTGCCAGCAGCTTAGTCCACAGGGGGCTCGGAAACACCATATATTTT.